Listed below are T cell receptor beta chains from one sample, sequenced in a study of blood T cell repertoires in COVID-19. Method: immunoSEQ multiplex PCR; TCRdb's copy keeps in-frame clones and lacks some. The table records 180,000 or so clones, more than 80% of them present only once. Sample: peripheral blood. These receptors all stem from a woman between 40 and 50 years old with COVID-19, enrolled during active disease. Each CDR3 is given with its conserved first and last residue. The D gene is left open where the match is weak. Clone size is not always given. Where it is, it says once, few, many or a class for expanded clones.

v_call	j_call	clone_size	d_call	cdr3_nt	cdr3_aa
TRBV15	TRBJ2-7	.	.	TGTGCCACCAGCATCCAAGTTGGGCTCGGGCAGTACTTC	CATSIQVGLGQYF
TRBV6-4	TRBJ2-1	.	.	TGTGCCAGCAGTGACTCGATAGAGGTGGGTGAGCAGTTCTTC	CASSDSIEVGEQFF
TRBV7-9	TRBJ1-1	.	.	TGTGCCAGCAGCCCGGACAGCATGAACACTGAAGCTTTCTTT	CASSPDSMNTEAFF
TRBV12-5	TRBJ1-1	.	TRBD1	TGTGCTAGTGGCACACCGACAGGGTTGAAGAACACTGAAGCTTTCTTT	CASGTPTGLKNTEAFF
TRBV19	TRBJ2-1	.	TRBD2	TGTGCCACCCGGCTAGCGGGATACAATGAGCAGTTCTTC	CATRLAGYNEQFF
TRBV11-1	TRBJ1-6	.	.	TGTGCCAGCAGCTTAGGCCAGGGGTCCCCCCTCCACTTT	CASSLGQGSPLHF
TRBV28	TRBJ1-5	once	TRBD1	TGTGCCAGCAGTCCCCACAGGGGGGGTAGCAATCAGCCCCAGCATTTT	CASSPHRGGSNQPQHF
TRBV30	TRBJ2-2	.	.	TGTGCCTGGACCAAATTCGCGGCCGGGGAGCTGTTTTTT	CAWTKFAAGELFF
TRBV4-1	TRBJ1-5	.	.	TGCGCCAGCAGCCAACGACGGGACATTAATCAGCCCCAGCATTTT	CASSQRRDINQPQHF
TRBV27	TRBJ1-6	few	TRBD1	TGTGCCAGCAGTCGCACCCAGGGACAGGGGTCTTATTCACCCCTCCACTTT	CASSRTQGQGSYSPLHF
TRBV12-3/TRBV12-4	TRBJ2-5	.	.	TGTGCCAGCAGTTCTAGATTGGAGACCCAGTACTTC	CASSSRLETQYF
TRBV3-1/TRBV3-2	TRBJ2-7	.	TRBD2	TGTGCCAGCAGCCAGGCAACTAGCGGGAGAGGTGGGGAGCAGTACTTC	CASSQATSGRGGEQYF
TRBV30	TRBJ1-6	.	TRBD1	TGTGCCTGGAGTCCGGGACAGGTTAATTCACCCCTCCACTTT	CAWSPGQVNSPLHF
TRBV29-1	TRBJ2-2	.	.	TGCAGCGTATCAGGAGGGACCGGGGAGCTGTTTTTT	CSVSGGTGELFF
TRBV7-2	TRBJ2-3	few	TRBD2	TGTGCCAGCAGCTCCGGGACTAGCGAGAATACGCAGTATTTT	CASSSGTSENTQYF
TRBV2	TRBJ2-1	few	.	TGTGCCAGCAGTGATCGCGTTGAGAGCTCCTACAATGAGCAGTTCTTC	CASSDRVESSYNEQFF
TRBV4-3	TRBJ1-6	.	.	TGCGCCAGCAGCCAAGATCGCAGGGAAAATTCACCCCTCCACTTT	CASSQDRRENSPLHF
TRBV20-1	TRBJ1-2	.	.	TGCAGTGCTAGGCGTCTCTATGGCTACACCTTC	CSARRLYGYTF
TRBV11-2	TRBJ2-5	.	TRBD2	TGTGCCAGCAGCTTGGGCGGGGGGACCCAGTACTTC	CASSLGGGTQYF
TRBV6-1	TRBJ1-6	.	.	TGTGCCAGCAGTGAAGAGGGCACCGGGACACCACCCCTCCACTTT	CASSEEGTGTPPLHF
TRBV18	TRBJ1-6	.	.	TGTGCCAGCTCACCCGGACAGCAGCCCAATTCACCCCTCCACTTT	CASSPGQQPNSPLHF
TRBV5-1	TRBJ1-6	.	.	TGCGCCAGCAGCTTAACAGGGCCTTATAATTCACCCCTCCACTTT	CASSLTGPYNSPLHF
TRBV2	TRBJ1-4	.	.	TGTGCCAGCAACCCCATACAGGGAGGGGTAGGGGAAAAACTGTTTTTT	CASNPIQGGVGEKLFF
TRBV7-6	TRBJ2-5	.	TRBD2	TGTGCCAGCAGCACTAGAGCGGGGGGGCCCGGAGAGACCCAGTACTTC	CASSTRAGGPGETQYF
TRBV7-3	TRBJ2-1	once	TRBD1	TGTGCCAGCAGCTTAAATGACAGGGACCTCAGGGATGAGCAGTTCTTC	CASSLNDRDLRDEQFF
TRBV10-1	TRBJ1-1	.	.	TGCGCCAGCAGTGATTCCAGATACACTGAAGCTTTCTTT	CASSDSRYTEAFF
TRBV27	TRBJ2-2	.	TRBD2	TGTGCCAGCAGTTTACTCCCAGCGGGGTACACCGGGGAGCTGTTTTTT	CASSLLPAGYTGELFF
TRBV14	TRBJ1-1	.	.	TGTGCCAGCAGCCGACACAAAGTGGCTGAAGCTTTCTTT	CASSRHKVAEAFF
TRBV18	TRBJ1-1	.	.	TGTGCCAGCTCACCCGGGGGGGCCCCTGAAGCTTTCTTT	CASSPGGAPEAFF
TRBV7-2	TRBJ2-7	.	.	TGTGCCAGCAGCCTAGATCCCATTCACACCTACGAGCAGTACTTC	CASSLDPIHTYEQYF
TRBV5-6	TRBJ2-6	.	TRBD1	TGTGCCAGCAGTCAGACAGGGGGCTCTGGGGCCAACGTCCTGACTTTC	CASSQTGGSGANVLTF
TRBV27	TRBJ2-7	.	.	TGTGCCAGCAGTTTAATGGACAGCTACTACGAGCAGTACTTC	CASSLMDSYYEQYF
TRBV7-6	TRBJ2-5	few	TRBD2	TGTGCCAGCAGCTTAGCTGCGGGGGGATCCCAAGAGACCCAGTACTTC	CASSLAAGGSQETQYF
TRBV7-2	TRBJ2-3	.	TRBD2	TGTGCCAGCAGCGTTACCGGGACTAGCATTATGGATACGCAGTATTTT	CASSVTGTSIMDTQYF
TRBV11-3	TRBJ1-6	.	.	TGTGCCAGCAGCTTAACATCTAGTAATTCACCCCTCCACTTT	CASSLTSSNSPLHF
TRBV6-5	TRBJ1-1	few	.	TGTGCCAGCAGTTACGATAGGAGCGAAGCTTTCTTT	CASSYDRSEAFF
TRBV2	TRBJ1-5	.	.	TGTGCCAGCAGTGAATTCCGGGAGGGGGAGGTGGGCAATCAGCCCCAGCATTTT	CASSEFREGEVGNQPQHF
TRBV10-2	TRBJ2-5	.	.	TGCGCCAGCTCTACTAGGTCGGGGACCCAGTACTTC	CASSTRSGTQYF
TRBV2	TRBJ2-5	.	TRBD2	TGTGCCAGCAGGACAAGACTAGCGGGAAGTGAGACCCAGTACTTC	CASRTRLAGSETQYF
TRBV28	TRBJ2-7	.	TRBD2	TGTGCCAGCAGGACATTTAGCGGGACTGCCTACGAGCAGTACTTC	CASRTFSGTAYEQYF
TRBV6-6	TRBJ2-3	.	TRBD1	TGTGCCAGCAGTTATTCCGGGACAGGGGGTGCTGATACGCAGTATTTT	CASSYSGTGGADTQYF
TRBV7-9	TRBJ1-5	few	TRBD1	TGTGCCAGCAGCTTACACCAGGGGGCCCTGCCCCAGCATTTT	CASSLHQGALPQHF
TRBV5-6	TRBJ2-1	many	TRBD2	TGTGCCAGCAGCTCATATGGACTAGCAATCAATGAGCAGTTCTTC	CASSSYGLAINEQFF
TRBV7-9	TRBJ2-3	.	.	TGTGCCAGCAGCTTTCAGGGGACGACAGATACGCAGTATTTT	CASSFQGTTDTQYF
TRBV5-5	TRBJ2-1	once	TRBD1	TGTGCCAGCAGCCGCCGGGACAGGGGGCTGGGCAATGAGCAGTTCTTC	CASSRRDRGLGNEQFF
TRBV7-2	TRBJ1-3	.	.	TGTGCCAGCAGCTTAGGGGTGGTTACTAGCACCATATATTTT	CASSLGVVTSTIYF
TRBV7-9	TRBJ1-5	.	.	TGTGCCAGCAGCTTTGGGCAGAGTTATCAGCCCCAGCATTTT	CASSFGQSYQPQHF
TRBV2	TRBJ1-6	.	TRBD1	TGTGCCAGCAGGGAACAGGGGGCTTTGAATTCACCCCTCCACTTT	CASREQGALNSPLHF
TRBV19	TRBJ2-1	.	TRBD2	TGTGCCAGTAGTCCCTGGGGACTAGCGGGGGTGACTGAGCAGTTCTTC	CASSPWGLAGVTEQFF
TRBV28	TRBJ1-3	.	.	TGTGCCAGCAGATCCACCGGGGTTAGAAACACCATATATTTT	CASRSTGVRNTIYF
TRBV5-4	TRBJ2-5	.	TRBD2	TGTGCCAGCAGCTTCAGGACTAGCGGGGAAGAGACCCAGTACTTC	CASSFRTSGEETQYF
TRBV30	TRBJ2-7	.	TRBD2	TGTGCCTGGAGTGTGGCGGGAGACTACGAGCAGTACTTC	CAWSVAGDYEQYF
TRBV6-5	TRBJ1-4	.	TRBD1	TGTGCCAGCAGCCGGACAGGGGGTGACGAAAAACTGTTTTTT	CASSRTGGDEKLFF
TRBV18	TRBJ2-3	.	.	TGTGCCAGCTCACCCGGACCGGGACAAGGAAGAGGAGATACGCAGTATTTT	CASSPGPGQGRGDTQYF
TRBV29-1	TRBJ2-6	.	TRBD1	TGCAGCGTCTTAGGGGACAGGGAAACTGGGGCCAACGTCCTGACTTTC	CSVLGDRETGANVLTF